The source of this T cell receptor (beta chain) is a study of blood T cell repertoires in COVID-19. There are 15 residues in the CDR3. V was pared by 5 bases and J by 7 bases, with 9 bases of the junction left unmatched. Germline-derived CDR1 and CDR2 are MNHEY and SVGAGI. Only in-frame clones appear in the TCRdb table, and some are missing; sequencing was by immunoSEQ multiplex PCR. The data hold fewer than 60,000 clones, with approximately 82% observed a single time. Sequences were obtained from peripheral blood. This sequence joins TRBV6-5 and TRBJ1-3; 9 bases map to TRBD1. The clonotype was recovered from a man aged 60-69 years with acute or convalescent COVID-19. The chain's CDR3 is CASSPQDRGSNTIYF. The CDR3 DNA reads as TGTGCCAGCAGTCCCCAGGACAGGGGATCGAACACCATATATTTT.